Each of the 12 T cell receptor beta chains below was sequenced from the same sample in a study of T cell responses to AZD1222 COVID-19 vaccine. Sequencing was performed with immunoSEQ multiplex PCR; in TCRdb, only in-frame clones are kept and a portion is missing. Counted here are fewer than 70,000 clones, about 91% occurring once; the ten biggest clones make up 5% to 6.5%. The sequences come from peripheral blood, collected 28 days after the second AZD1222 dose. All receptors come from an adult who received the AZD1222 COVID-19 vaccine.

The chain is built from TRBV11-2 and TRBJ2-5; perhaps TRBD2 as D (6 bases). V was pared by 1 base and J by 1 base, with 10 bases between. CDR1 is SGHAT, CDR2 FQNNGV, per germline. CDR3 length: 15 residues. CDR3 coding DNA: TGTGCCAGCAGCTTAGTCGTAGCGGCCCAAGAGACCCAGTACTTC. Amino acids: CASSLVVAAQETQYF.

The rearrangement uses TRBV5-1 and TRBJ1-1; maybe TRBD1 (5 bases). Per germline, CDR1 SGHRS and CDR2 YFSETQ. Trimming cost V 0 bases and J 4 bases, with 10 bases left between them. The length of the CDR3 is 14 residues. In DNA form, the CDR3 reads TGCGCCAGCAGCTTGGCGGGGCTAGGCACTGAAGCTTTCTTT. This sequence encodes CASSLAGLGTEAFF. The entire variable domain, with the rest obtained from reference TRBV5-1 and TRBJ1-1, is as follows: KAGVTQTPRYLIKTRGQQVTLSCSPISGHRSVSWYQQTPGQGLQFLFEYFSETQRNKGNFPGRFSGRQFSNSRSEMNVSTLELGDSALYLCASSLAGLGTEAFFGQGTRLTVV.

The chain links TRBV6-1 to TRBJ1-2; D uncertain. CDR3 length: 14 amino acids. Germline values: CDR1 MNHNS, CDR2 SASEGT. The V and J ends lost 0 bases and 2 bases respectively, with 7 bases between them. The CDR3 loop reads CASSEARGNYGYTF. CDR3 DNA sequence: TGTGCCAGCAGTGAAGCGCGGGGAAACTATGGCTACACCTTC.

The rearrangement links TRBV2 to TRBJ1-5; D is unclear. Trimming cost V 6 bases and J 3 bases, with 21 bases left between them. The CDR3 is made up of 17 amino acids. Germline CDR1 and CDR2: SNHLY and FYNNEI. This chain's CDR3 is CASSPKGTVNLNQPQHF. The CDR3 coding sequence is TGTGCCAGCAGCCCCAAGGGTACGGTAAATCTCAATCAGCCCCAGCATTTT.

This clone was picked up one time. The V gene is TRBV6-2 or TRBV6-3, the J gene TRBJ2-7; unclear D gene. This CDR3 comprises 11 residues. The V end lost 5 bases, the J end lost 3 bases, and 5 bases lay between the germline ends. Germline loops: CDR1 MNHEY, CDR2 SVGEGT. The CDR3 coding sequence is TGTGCCAGCAGTACAAACTACGAGCAGTACTTC. This codes for CASSTNYEQYF.

The rearrangement joins TRBV11-2 to TRBJ1-6, with 9 positions matching TRBD1. CDR1 and CDR2 from the germline V gene are SGHAT and FQNNGV. Unmatched junction bases numbered 5, after V lost 5 bases and J lost 9 bases. CDR3 length equals 14 residues. The CDR3 region is CASSPQGAGSPLHF. The CDR3 nucleotides are TGTGCCAGCAGCCCACAGGGGGCAGGTTCACCCCTCCACTTT.

The chain employs TRBV6-5 and TRBJ1-1; the match to TRBD1 covers 7 bases. With 6 bases clipped from V and 3 bases from J, the junction kept 10 bases outside the gene matches. Germline CDR1 is MNHEY and CDR2 is SVGAGI. The CDR3 is 15 amino acids. CDR3 sequence reads: CASRPAAGTDTEAFF. The CDR3 nucleotides are TGTGCCAGCAGACCCGCGGCGGGGACAGACACTGAAGCTTTCTTT.

The chain employs TRBV29-1 and TRBJ1-1, with D unclear. Per germline, CDR1 SQVTM and CDR2 ANQGSEA. The CDR3 totals 12 residues. Trimming took off 3 bases at V and 7 bases at J, with 12 bases between the two ends. The CDR3 protein is CSVDRSGFEAFF. For the CDR3, the DNA is TGCAGCGTTGATCGATCGGGGTTTGAAGCTTTCTTT.

The chain recombines TRBV9 with TRBJ2-7, with 10 bases lining up with TRBD1. The germline V gene has CDR1 SGDLS and CDR2 YYNGEE. This CDR3 is built from 14 residues. Trimming took 1 base from V and 4 from J; bases not matched to a gene: 2. The CDR3 here is CASSVQDRGYEQYF. CDR3 sequence (DNA): TGTGCCAGCAGCGTACAGGACAGGGGGTACGAGCAGTACTTC.

This chain joins TRBV18 and TRBJ2-6; 9 bases line up with TRBD1. The CDR3 has 18 amino acids. J gave up 0 bases and V 4 bases, and 7 bases lay outside the gene matches. Germline V CDR1 and CDR2: KGHSH, LQKENI. For the CDR3, the DNA is TGTGCCAGCTCACTATTGGGACAGGGCAACTCTGGGGCCAACGTCCTGACTTTC. Its protein product is CASSLLGQGNSGANVLTF.

This clone has only a few counts. This chain joins TRBV6-2 or TRBV6-3 and TRBJ1-5, with D possibly matching TRBD1 (5 bases). Looked up from germline, CDR1 is MNHEY and CDR2 is SVGEGT. Trimming removed 4 bases at V and 4 bases at J, with 5 bases between. This CDR3 region has 12 residues. Written as DNA, the CDR3 is TGTGCCAGCAGTTCAGGGAATCAGCCCCAGCATTTT. This translates into CASSSGNQPQHF.

This clone was seen only once. V usage is TRBV25-1 and J usage is TRBJ2-3; 13 positions agree with TRBD2. The J segment lost 4 bases and the V segment lost 8 bases, leaving 6 bases of the junction unmatched. Germline V CDR1 and CDR2: MGHDK, SYGVNS. CDR3 length: 15 amino acids. CDR3 DNA sequence: TGTGCCAGCTCTTGGACTAGCGGGAGTGCAGATACGCAGTATTTT. It specifies CASSWTSGSADTQYF.